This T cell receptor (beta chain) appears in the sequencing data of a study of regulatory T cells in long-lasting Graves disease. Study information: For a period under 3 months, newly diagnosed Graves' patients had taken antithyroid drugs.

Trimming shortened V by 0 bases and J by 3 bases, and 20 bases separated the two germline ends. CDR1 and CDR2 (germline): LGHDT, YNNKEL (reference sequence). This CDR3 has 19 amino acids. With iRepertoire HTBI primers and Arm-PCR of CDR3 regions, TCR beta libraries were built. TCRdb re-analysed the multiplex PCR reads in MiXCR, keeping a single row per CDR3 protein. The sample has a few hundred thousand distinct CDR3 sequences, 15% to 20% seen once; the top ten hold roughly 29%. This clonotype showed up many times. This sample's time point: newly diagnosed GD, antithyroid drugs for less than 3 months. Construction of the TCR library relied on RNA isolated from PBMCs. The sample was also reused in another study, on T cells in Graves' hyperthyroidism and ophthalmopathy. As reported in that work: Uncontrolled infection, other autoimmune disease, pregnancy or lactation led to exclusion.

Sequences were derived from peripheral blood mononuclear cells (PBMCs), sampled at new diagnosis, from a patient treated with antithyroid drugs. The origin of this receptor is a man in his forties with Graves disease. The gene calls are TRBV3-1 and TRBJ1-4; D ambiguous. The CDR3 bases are TGTGCCAGCAGCCAAGAACTACGTCGAGGGTTTGCGGCTAATGAAAAACTGTTTTTT. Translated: CASSQELRRGFAANEKLFF. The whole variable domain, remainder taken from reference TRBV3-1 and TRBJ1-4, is DTAVSQTPKYLVTQMGNDKSIKCEQNLGHDTMYWYKQDSKKFLKIMFSYNNKELIINETVPNRFSPKSPDKAHLNLHINSLELGDSAVYFCASSQELRRGFAANEKLFFGSGTQLSVL.